A selection of T cell receptor beta chains follows, all from one sample in a study of OX40 agonist ivuxolimab in advanced cancers. The table came from immunoSEQ multiplex PCR; TCRdb's copy has only in-frame clones and leaves some out. The sample holds about 49,000 clones; roughly 94% are singletons and the top ten take approximately 9.9%. This sample comprised CD4+ or CD8+ T cells sorted from blood, obtained in a trial of the OX40 agonist ivuxolimab. Receptor source: an adult with an advanced solid tumor such as melanoma, head and neck, liver or kidney cancer. CDR3s include the opening cysteine and the closing phenylalanine or tryptophan. The order of the fields is clone size, J gene, D gene, V gene, CDR3 protein, CDR3 DNA. D genes are given only for firm matches. Rows give clone size only sometimes, using once, few, many, or a class for an expanded clone.

abundance: NA; j_gene: TRBJ2-3; d_gene: TRBD1; v_gene: TRBV28; CDR3aa: CASSFLLGDRPDTQYF; CDR3nt: TGTGCCAGCAGTTTTCTCTTGGGGGACAGACCAGATACGCAGTATTTT
abundance: NA; j_gene: TRBJ2-7; d_gene: NA; v_gene: TRBV6-5; CDR3aa: CASTTDRFPYEQYF; CDR3nt: TGTGCCAGCACCACCGACAGATTTCCCTACGAGCAGTACTTC
abundance: NA; j_gene: TRBJ2-3; d_gene: NA; v_gene: TRBV7-9; CDR3aa: CASSSDPRGAVGTDTQYF; CDR3nt: TGTGCCAGCAGCTCAGATCCCCGGGGGGCGGTGGGCACAGATACGCAGTATTTT
abundance: NA; j_gene: TRBJ2-3; d_gene: NA; v_gene: TRBV5-1; CDR3aa: CASSLDGGFRTDTQYF; CDR3nt: TGCGCCAGCAGCTTAGACGGGGGATTCCGCACAGATACGCAGTATTTT
abundance: NA; j_gene: TRBJ2-7; d_gene: TRBD2; v_gene: TRBV27; CDR3aa: CASSSGTSGINEQYF; CDR3nt: TGTGCCAGCAGTTCGGGGACTAGCGGGATCAACGAGCAGTACTTC
abundance: NA; j_gene: TRBJ1-1; d_gene: NA; v_gene: TRBV11-2; CDR3aa: CASSLVYGAEAFF; CDR3nt: TGTGCCAGCAGCTTAGTTTACGGGGCTGAAGCTTTCTTT
abundance: NA; j_gene: TRBJ1-2; d_gene: NA; v_gene: TRBV19; CDR3aa: CASTDSEQAFYGYTF; CDR3nt: TGTGCCAGTACCGACTCAGAGCAGGCCTTCTATGGCTACACCTTC
abundance: NA; j_gene: TRBJ2-7; d_gene: TRBD1; v_gene: TRBV5-5; CDR3aa: CASSFRDRGFDEQYF; CDR3nt: TGTGCCAGCAGCTTCCGGGACAGGGGGTTTGACGAGCAGTACTTC
abundance: NA; j_gene: TRBJ2-2; d_gene: NA; v_gene: TRBV27; CDR3aa: CASSFTGAGELFF; CDR3nt: TGTGCCAGCAGCTTCACGGGGGCCGGGGAGCTGTTTTTT
abundance: NA; j_gene: TRBJ2-7; d_gene: NA; v_gene: TRBV5-6; CDR3aa: CASSLLSSEQYF; CDR3nt: TGTGCCAGCAGCTTGCTGTCTAGCGAGCAGTACTTC
abundance: NA; j_gene: TRBJ2-2; d_gene: NA; v_gene: TRBV5-1; CDR3aa: CASSPGGGLSSFNTGELFF; CDR3nt: TGCGCCAGCAGCCCCGGGGGCGGCCTTTCATCTTTTAACACCGGGGAGCTGTTTTTT
abundance: NA; j_gene: TRBJ2-1; d_gene: TRBD2; v_gene: TRBV25-1; CDR3aa: CASSDPGLALYNEQFF; CDR3nt: TGTGCCAGCAGTGACCCGGGACTAGCGCTCTACAATGAGCAGTTCTTC
abundance: NA; j_gene: TRBJ2-3; d_gene: NA; v_gene: TRBV5-8; CDR3aa: CASSLEWSSIDTQYF; CDR3nt: TGTGCCAGCAGCTTGGAGTGGAGTAGTATAGATACGCAGTATTTT
abundance: few; j_gene: TRBJ1-5; d_gene: NA; v_gene: TRBV5-5; CDR3aa: CASSLWAEGNQPQHF; CDR3nt: TGTGCCAGCAGCTTGTGGGCAGAGGGCAATCAGCCCCAGCATTTT
abundance: NA; j_gene: TRBJ2-7; d_gene: NA; v_gene: TRBV6-1; CDR3aa: CASSARYEQYF; CDR3nt: TGTGCCAGCAGTGCCCGCTACGAGCAGTACTTC
abundance: NA; j_gene: TRBJ2-3; d_gene: TRBD2; v_gene: TRBV10-3; CDR3aa: CAISESPAGGRTDTQYF; CDR3nt: TGTGCCATCAGTGAGTCGCCGGCGGGAGGGCGCACAGATACGCAGTATTTT
abundance: NA; j_gene: TRBJ2-2; d_gene: NA; v_gene: TRBV6-5; CDR3aa: CASRLTTGELFF; CDR3nt: TGTGCCAGCCGACTTACCACCGGGGAGCTGTTTTTT
abundance: NA; j_gene: TRBJ2-7; d_gene: TRBD1; v_gene: TRBV27; CDR3aa: CASSAGTGGFYEQYF; CDR3nt: TGTGCCAGCAGTGCCGGGACAGGGGGTTTCTACGAGCAGTACTTC
abundance: NA; j_gene: TRBJ2-2; d_gene: NA; v_gene: TRBV29-1; CDR3aa: CSVGPDEGGELFF; CDR3nt: TGCAGCGTTGGCCCGGATGAGGGCGGGGAGCTGTTTTTT
abundance: NA; j_gene: TRBJ2-7; d_gene: NA; v_gene: TRBV9; CDR3aa: CASSVGAAYEQYF; CDR3nt: TGTGCCAGCAGCGTGGGGGCGGCCTACGAGCAGTACTTC
abundance: NA; j_gene: TRBJ2-1; d_gene: NA; v_gene: TRBV6-1; CDR3aa: CASSDFYNEQFF; CDR3nt: TGTGCCAGCAGTGACTTCTACAATGAGCAGTTCTTC
abundance: NA; j_gene: TRBJ1-2; d_gene: NA; v_gene: TRBV6-6; CDR3aa: CASSYSGNRDYGYTF; CDR3nt: TGTGCCAGCAGTTACTCGGGAAATAGGGACTATGGCTACACCTTC
abundance: NA; j_gene: TRBJ2-3; d_gene: TRBD2; v_gene: TRBV9; CDR3aa: CASSLGEGPPDTDTQYF; CDR3nt: TGTGCCAGCAGCTTGGGGGAGGGCCCTCCTGACACAGATACGCAGTATTTT
abundance: NA; j_gene: TRBJ2-2; d_gene: NA; v_gene: TRBV13; CDR3aa: CASSLGQVLNGELFF; CDR3nt: TGTGCCAGCAGCTTAGGTCAGGTTTTAAACGGGGAGCTGTTTTTT
abundance: NA; j_gene: TRBJ1-1; d_gene: TRBD1; v_gene: TRBV5-1; CDR3aa: CASSFEGASEAFF; CDR3nt: TGCGCCAGCAGCTTTGAGGGGGCGTCTGAAGCTTTCTTT
abundance: NA; j_gene: TRBJ1-2; d_gene: TRBD1; v_gene: TRBV10-3; CDR3aa: CAISEVPGQGNYGYTF; CDR3nt: TGTGCCATCAGTGAAGTCCCGGGACAGGGAAACTATGGCTACACCTTC
abundance: NA; j_gene: TRBJ1-1; d_gene: NA; v_gene: TRBV4-2; CDR3aa: CASSQGPGALDTEAFF; CDR3nt: TGTGCCAGCAGCCAAGGTCCGGGGGCGTTGGATACTGAAGCTTTCTTT
abundance: NA; j_gene: TRBJ1-2; d_gene: TRBD1; v_gene: TRBV9; CDR3aa: CASSVATPTTGGANYGYTF; CDR3nt: TGTGCCAGCAGCGTAGCAACCCCCACAACAGGGGGAGCTAACTATGGCTACACCTTC
abundance: NA; j_gene: TRBJ1-1; d_gene: NA; v_gene: TRBV7-9; CDR3aa: CASSPVGGGTEAFF; CDR3nt: TGTGCCAGCAGCCCAGTCGGAGGGGGTACTGAAGCTTTCTTT
abundance: NA; j_gene: TRBJ2-5; d_gene: NA; v_gene: TRBV11-1; CDR3aa: CASSHTRPVGAGDLETQYF; CDR3nt: TGTGCCAGCAGCCATACCAGGCCGGTCGGGGCAGGGGATTTGGAGACCCAGTACTTC
abundance: NA; j_gene: TRBJ2-1; d_gene: TRBD2; v_gene: TRBV14; CDR3aa: CASSQQREFLNEQFF; CDR3nt: TGTGCCAGCAGCCAACAGCGGGAGTTTTTGAATGAGCAGTTCTTC
abundance: NA; j_gene: TRBJ2-1; d_gene: NA; v_gene: TRBV10-3; CDR3aa: CAISDSLLEPPNEQFF; CDR3nt: TGTGCCATCAGTGATTCCCTACTAGAACCTCCCAATGAGCAGTTCTTC
abundance: NA; j_gene: TRBJ1-6; d_gene: NA; v_gene: TRBV4-2; CDR3aa: CASSPVEYTFSVNSPLHF; CDR3nt: TGTGCCAGCAGTCCTGTGGAGTACACATTCTCGGTGAATTCACCCCTCCACTTT
abundance: NA; j_gene: TRBJ1-5; d_gene: NA; v_gene: TRBV9; CDR3aa: CASSPTGIRNQPQHF; CDR3nt: TGTGCCAGCAGCCCTACGGGGATCCGCAATCAGCCCCAGCATTTT
abundance: NA; j_gene: TRBJ2-7; d_gene: NA; v_gene: TRBV29-1; CDR3aa: CSVEDVSEEQYF; CDR3nt: TGCAGCGTTGAAGATGTCTCGGAAGAGCAGTACTTC
abundance: NA; j_gene: TRBJ2-7; d_gene: TRBD2; v_gene: TRBV9; CDR3aa: CASSGGGGTSGYLYSYEQYF; CDR3nt: TGTGCCAGCAGCGGCGGAGGGGGGACTAGCGGGTACTTATACTCCTACGAGCAGTACTTC
abundance: once; j_gene: TRBJ1-2; d_gene: NA; v_gene: TRBV27; CDR3aa: CASSFRQDYGYTF; CDR3nt: TGTGCCAGCAGTTTCCGACAGGACTATGGCTACACCTTC
abundance: NA; j_gene: TRBJ2-1; d_gene: TRBD2; v_gene: TRBV15; CDR3aa: CATRPYTSGRADYEQFF; CDR3nt: TGTGCCACCAGGCCATATACTAGCGGGAGGGCCGATTATGAGCAGTTCTTC
abundance: NA; j_gene: TRBJ2-3; d_gene: NA; v_gene: TRBV6-5; CDR3aa: CASSTQVTDTQYF; CDR3nt: TGTGCCAGCTCAACACAAGTCACAGATACGCAGTATTTT
abundance: NA; j_gene: TRBJ1-1; d_gene: NA; v_gene: TRBV28; CDR3aa: CASMKGWGRAEAFF; CDR3nt: TGTGCCAGCATGAAAGGGTGGGGGAGAGCTGAAGCTTTCTTT
abundance: NA; j_gene: TRBJ1-1; d_gene: NA; v_gene: TRBV4-2; CDR3aa: CASSQPGATLNTEAFF; CDR3nt: TGTGCCAGCAGCCAACCCGGGGCCACTCTGAACACTGAAGCTTTCTTT
abundance: NA; j_gene: TRBJ1-5; d_gene: TRBD1; v_gene: TRBV5-1; CDR3aa: CASSLYRGVRISNQPQHF; CDR3nt: TGCGCCAGCAGCTTGTACAGGGGGGTTCGTATTAGCAATCAGCCCCAGCATTTT
abundance: NA; j_gene: TRBJ2-7; d_gene: NA; v_gene: TRBV12-2; CDR3aa: CASLPTHEQYF; CDR3nt: TGTGCAAGTCTCCCGACCCACGAGCAGTACTTC
abundance: NA; j_gene: TRBJ2-5; d_gene: TRBD2; v_gene: TRBV10-3; CDR3aa: CAISPASGRNQETQYF; CDR3nt: TGTGCCATCTCTCCCGCTAGCGGGAGGAACCAAGAGACCCAGTACTTC
abundance: NA; j_gene: TRBJ2-2; d_gene: NA; v_gene: TRBV7-9; CDR3aa: CASSGRDKALAGELFF; CDR3nt: TGTGCCAGCAGCGGCCGGGACAAGGCTCTGGCCGGGGAGCTGTTTTTT
abundance: NA; j_gene: TRBJ2-7; d_gene: TRBD1; v_gene: TRBV19; CDR3aa: CASSPGTGPGHRYF; CDR3nt: TGTGCCAGTAGTCCCGGGACAGGGCCTGGACATAGGTACTTC
abundance: NA; j_gene: TRBJ2-1; d_gene: NA; v_gene: TRBV25-1; CDR3aa: CASSEGVWVEQFF; CDR3nt: TGTGCCAGCAGTGAAGGAGTGTGGGTAGAGCAGTTCTTC
abundance: NA; j_gene: TRBJ2-7; d_gene: NA; v_gene: TRBV27; CDR3aa: CASSLSWGTLSYEQYF; CDR3nt: TGTGCCAGCAGTTTATCATGGGGAACCCTCTCCTACGAGCAGTACTTC
abundance: NA; j_gene: TRBJ2-2; d_gene: TRBD2; v_gene: TRBV4-2; CDR3aa: CASSPPRGSGRSAGELFF; CDR3nt: TGTGCCAGCAGCCCACCCAGGGGTAGCGGGAGATCGGCCGGGGAGCTGTTTTTT
abundance: NA; j_gene: TRBJ2-3; d_gene: TRBD1; v_gene: TRBV9; CDR3aa: CASSPWTGTDTQYF; CDR3nt: TGTGCCAGCAGCCCATGGACAGGAACAGATACGCAGTATTTT
abundance: once; j_gene: TRBJ2-1; d_gene: TRBD2; v_gene: TRBV7-2; CDR3aa: CASSLPMGLAGVVMREQFF; CDR3nt: TGTGCCAGCAGCTTACCAATGGGACTAGCGGGAGTAGTGATGCGTGAGCAGTTCTTC
abundance: NA; j_gene: TRBJ2-2; d_gene: NA; v_gene: TRBV15; CDR3aa: CATSSVRGRYANTGELFF; CDR3nt: TGTGCCACCAGCAGTGTCAGAGGCAGATACGCGAACACCGGGGAGCTGTTTTTT
abundance: once; j_gene: TRBJ2-1; d_gene: NA; v_gene: TRBV6-5; CDR3aa: CASSYRLRMRNNEQFF; CDR3nt: TGTGCCAGCAGTTACAGACTGCGCATGAGAAACAATGAGCAGTTCTTC